This TCR beta chain was obtained from a study of T cells after yellow fever vaccination. Study results and limitations: Reappearance after the booster was seen for most primary-vaccination clones, at about 95% CD4 and 88% CD8.

This clonotype was recorded a few times. What it recognizes is unknown. V dropped 5 bases and J dropped 4; count of bases not matched to a gene: 8. CDR3 length: 15 amino acids. The germline V gene encodes CDR1 LNHDA and CDR2 SQIVND (reference sequence). In making TCR cDNA, 5'RACE template switching added a universal primer site and UMIs to it. TCRdb called the 5' RACE reads again in MiXCR, with one record for every CDR3 protein. Counted here are around 610,000 distinct CDR3 sequences, roughly 14% occurring once; the ten biggest clones make up over 12%. The receptor's source is a man aged 25-45 years who received the YFV17D yellow fever vaccine. The sample was PBMCs, taken on the day of the yellow fever booster vaccination. The chain carries TRBV19 and TRBJ1-1; 9 nucleotides agree with TRBD1. The CDR3 loop is CASSGYRGQVTEAFF. CDR3 DNA sequence: TGTGCCAGTAGTGGATACAGGGGGCAAGTCACTGAAGCTTTCTTT.